This TCR beta chain was identified during a study of breast tumors, draining lymph nodes, adjacent tissues. Study results and caveats: Tumors had less TCR diversity than lymph nodes, more than nontumor tissue. Tumor T cell lymph node origin was a supported hypothesis, not proven.

TCRdb redid the calling of the multiplex PCR reads with MiXCR, one entry per CDR3 protein. The top ten clones hold roughly 1.2% of a sample with approximately 100,000 distinct CDR3 sequences, 21% of them seen once. Samples came from axillary lymph nodes draining the breast cancer. Trimming pared 6 bases from V and 10 bases from J, leaving 19 bases between. Germline V lookup: CDR1 SQVTM, CDR2 ANQGSEA. This CDR3 contains 13 residues. In this sample, this clonotype turned up many times. Its antigen is not known. The chain combines TRBV29-1 with TRBJ2-1; perhaps TRBD2 as D (6 bases). The sequence was obtained from a female donor with breast cancer. Some clones in this sample may be carry-over from other donors' samples. Sample: axillary lymph node tissue. CDR3 nucleotide sequence: TGCAGCGTCGACACTTTAATGGCGGGAGAGCAGTTCTTC. It specifies CSVDTLMAGEQFF.